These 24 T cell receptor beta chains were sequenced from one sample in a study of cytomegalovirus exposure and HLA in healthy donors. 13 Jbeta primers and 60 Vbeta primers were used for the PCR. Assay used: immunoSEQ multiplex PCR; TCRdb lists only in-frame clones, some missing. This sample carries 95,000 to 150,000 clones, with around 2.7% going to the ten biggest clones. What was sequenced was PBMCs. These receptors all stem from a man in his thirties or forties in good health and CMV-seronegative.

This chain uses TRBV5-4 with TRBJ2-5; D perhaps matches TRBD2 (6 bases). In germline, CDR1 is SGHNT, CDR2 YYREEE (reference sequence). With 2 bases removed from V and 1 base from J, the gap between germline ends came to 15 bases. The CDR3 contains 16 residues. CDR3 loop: CASSLDAGGSQETQYF. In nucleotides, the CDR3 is TGTGCCAGCAGCTTAGATGCTGGGGGGTCCCAAGAGACCCAGTACTTC.

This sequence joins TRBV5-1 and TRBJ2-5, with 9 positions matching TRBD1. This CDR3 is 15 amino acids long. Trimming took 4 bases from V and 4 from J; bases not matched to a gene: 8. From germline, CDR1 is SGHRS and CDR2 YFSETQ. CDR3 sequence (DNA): TGCGCCAGCAGCCAGCCCGGGACAGGGTCAGAGACCCAGTACTTC. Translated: CASSQPGTGSETQYF.

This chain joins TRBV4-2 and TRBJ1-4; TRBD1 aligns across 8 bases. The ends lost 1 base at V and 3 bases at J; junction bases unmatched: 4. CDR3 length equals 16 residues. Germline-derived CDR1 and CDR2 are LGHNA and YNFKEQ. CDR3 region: CASSQAQGQANEKLFF. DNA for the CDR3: TGTGCCAGCAGCCAAGCCCAGGGACAGGCTAATGAAAAACTGTTTTTT.

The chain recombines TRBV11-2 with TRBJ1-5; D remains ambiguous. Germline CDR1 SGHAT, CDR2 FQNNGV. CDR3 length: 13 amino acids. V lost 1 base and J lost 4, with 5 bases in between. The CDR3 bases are TGTGCCAGCAGCTTAGCCCGTAATCAGCCCCAGCATTTT. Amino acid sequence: CASSLARNQPQHF.

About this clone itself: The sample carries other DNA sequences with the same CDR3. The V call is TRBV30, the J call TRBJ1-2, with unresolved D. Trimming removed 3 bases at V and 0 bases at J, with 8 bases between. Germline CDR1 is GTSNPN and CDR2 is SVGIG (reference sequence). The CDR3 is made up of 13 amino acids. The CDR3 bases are TGTGCCTGGAGCGAGGGAGCTAACTATGGCTACACCTTC. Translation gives CAWSEGANYGYTF. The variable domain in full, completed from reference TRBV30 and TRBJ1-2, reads SQTIHQWPATLVQPVGSPLSLECTVEGTSNPNLYWYRQAAGRGLQLLFYSVGIGQISSEVPQNLSASRPQDRQFILSSKKLLLSDSGFYLCAWSEGANYGYTFGSGTRLTVV.

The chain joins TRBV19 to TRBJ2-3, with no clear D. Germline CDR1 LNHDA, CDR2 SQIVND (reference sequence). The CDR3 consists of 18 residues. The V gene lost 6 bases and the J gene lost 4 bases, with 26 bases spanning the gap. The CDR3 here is CASSLIDEAQPSADTQYF. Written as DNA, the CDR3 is TGTGCCAGTAGCCTTATCGATGAGGCCCAACCGAGCGCAGATACGCAGTATTTT.

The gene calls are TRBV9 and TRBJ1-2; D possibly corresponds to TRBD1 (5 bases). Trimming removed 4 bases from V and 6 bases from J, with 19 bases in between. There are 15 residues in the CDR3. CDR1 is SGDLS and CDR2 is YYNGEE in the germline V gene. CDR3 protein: CASSPREVPLDGYTF. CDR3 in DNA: TGTGCCAGCAGCCCCAGGGAGGTCCCATTGGATGGCTACACCTTC.

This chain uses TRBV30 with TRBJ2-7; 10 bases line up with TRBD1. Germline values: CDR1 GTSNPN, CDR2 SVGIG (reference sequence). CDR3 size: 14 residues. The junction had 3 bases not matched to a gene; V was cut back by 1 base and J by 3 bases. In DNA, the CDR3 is TGTGCCTGGAGTGGAGGGGACAGGGGCTACGAGCAGTACTTC. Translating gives CAWSGGDRGYEQYF.

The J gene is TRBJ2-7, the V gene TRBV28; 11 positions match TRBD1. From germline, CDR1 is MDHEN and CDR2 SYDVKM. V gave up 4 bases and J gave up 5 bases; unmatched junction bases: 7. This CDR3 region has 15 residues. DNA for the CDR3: TGTGCCAGCAGTTCCGGACAGGGGGCGATCGACGAGCAGTACTTC. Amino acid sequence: CASSSGQGAIDEQYF.

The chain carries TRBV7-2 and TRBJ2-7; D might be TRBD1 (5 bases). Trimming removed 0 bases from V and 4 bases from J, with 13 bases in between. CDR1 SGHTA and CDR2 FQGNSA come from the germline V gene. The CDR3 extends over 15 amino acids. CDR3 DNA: TGTGCCAGCAGCTTAGCTGCGACAGAAGATTACGAGCAGTACTTC. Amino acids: CASSLAATEDYEQYF. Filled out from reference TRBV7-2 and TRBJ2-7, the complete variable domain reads GAGVSQSPSNKVTEKGKDVELRCDPISGHTALYWYRQSLGQGLEFLIYFQGNSAPDKSGLPSDRFSAERTGGSVSTLTIQRTQQEDSAVYLCASSLAATEDYEQYFGPGTRLTVT.

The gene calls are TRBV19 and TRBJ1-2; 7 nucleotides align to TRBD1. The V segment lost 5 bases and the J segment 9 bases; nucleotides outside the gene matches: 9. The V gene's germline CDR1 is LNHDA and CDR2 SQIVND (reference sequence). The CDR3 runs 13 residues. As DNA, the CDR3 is TGTGCCAGTAGTCCACAAGACAGGGTTAGCTACACCTTC. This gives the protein CASSPQDRVSYTF.

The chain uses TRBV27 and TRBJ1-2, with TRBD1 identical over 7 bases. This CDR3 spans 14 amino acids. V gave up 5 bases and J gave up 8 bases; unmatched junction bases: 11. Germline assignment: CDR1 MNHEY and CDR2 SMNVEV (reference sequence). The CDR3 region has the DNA TGTGCCAGCAGTCCTCGACAGGGATCGAGGGGCTACACCTTC. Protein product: CASSPRQGSRGYTF.

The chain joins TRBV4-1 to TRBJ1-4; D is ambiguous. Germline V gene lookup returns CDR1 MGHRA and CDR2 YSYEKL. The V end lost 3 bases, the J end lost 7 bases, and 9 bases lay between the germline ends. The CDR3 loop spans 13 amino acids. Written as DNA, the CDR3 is TGCGCCAGCAGCCAGGGAGATGCTGAAAAACTGTTTTTT. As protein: CASSQGDAEKLFF.

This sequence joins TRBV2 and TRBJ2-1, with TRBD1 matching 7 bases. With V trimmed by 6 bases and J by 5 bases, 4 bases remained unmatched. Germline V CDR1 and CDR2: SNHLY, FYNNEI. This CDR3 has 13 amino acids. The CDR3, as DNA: TGTGCCAGCAGGAGGGGGCTCAACAATGAGCAGTTCTTC. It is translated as CASRRGLNNEQFF.

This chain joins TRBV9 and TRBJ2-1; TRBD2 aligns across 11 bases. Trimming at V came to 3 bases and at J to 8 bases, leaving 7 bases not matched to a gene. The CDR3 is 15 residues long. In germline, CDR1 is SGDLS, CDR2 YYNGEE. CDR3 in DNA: TGTGCCAGCAGCGCCGGGACTAGCGGTCGCGATGAGCAGTTCTTC. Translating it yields CASSAGTSGRDEQFF.

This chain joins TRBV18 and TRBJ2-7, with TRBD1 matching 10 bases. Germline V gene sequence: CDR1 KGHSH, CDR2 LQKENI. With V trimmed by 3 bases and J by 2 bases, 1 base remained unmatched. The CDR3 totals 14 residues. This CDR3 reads CASSPGQGTYEQYF. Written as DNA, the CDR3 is TGTGCCAGCTCACCGGGACAGGGGACCTACGAGCAGTACTTC.

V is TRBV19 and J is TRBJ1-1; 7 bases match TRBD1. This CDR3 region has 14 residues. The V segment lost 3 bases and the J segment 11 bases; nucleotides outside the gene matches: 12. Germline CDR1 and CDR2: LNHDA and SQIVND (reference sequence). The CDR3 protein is CASSMDIRGILAFF. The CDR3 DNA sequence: TGTGCCAGTAGTATGGATATCAGGGGGATCTTGGCTTTCTTT.

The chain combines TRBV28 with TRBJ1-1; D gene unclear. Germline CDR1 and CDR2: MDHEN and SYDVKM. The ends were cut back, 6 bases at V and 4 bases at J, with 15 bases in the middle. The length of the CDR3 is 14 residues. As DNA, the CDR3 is TGTGCCAGCAGCCTTAAGCGGATGGGCACTGAAGCTTTCTTT. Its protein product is CASSLKRMGTEAFF.

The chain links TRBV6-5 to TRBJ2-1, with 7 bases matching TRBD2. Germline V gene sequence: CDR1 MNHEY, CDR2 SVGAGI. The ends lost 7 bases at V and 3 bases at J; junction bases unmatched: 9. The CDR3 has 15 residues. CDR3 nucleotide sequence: TGTGCCAGCACCCGATTGAGCGGGAACTACAATGAGCAGTTCTTC. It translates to CASTRLSGNYNEQFF.

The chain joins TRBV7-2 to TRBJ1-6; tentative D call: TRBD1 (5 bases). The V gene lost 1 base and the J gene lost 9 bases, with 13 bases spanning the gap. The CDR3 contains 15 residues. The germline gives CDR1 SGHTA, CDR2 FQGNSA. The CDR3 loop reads CASSLDDSFSSPLHF. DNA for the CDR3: TGTGCCAGCAGCTTAGATGACAGTTTTTCTTCACCCCTCCACTTT.

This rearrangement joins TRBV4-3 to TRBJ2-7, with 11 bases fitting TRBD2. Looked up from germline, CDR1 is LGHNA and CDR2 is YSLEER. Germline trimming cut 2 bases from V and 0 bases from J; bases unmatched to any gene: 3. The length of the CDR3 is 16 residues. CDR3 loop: CASSQSGTSGSYEQYF. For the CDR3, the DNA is TGCGCCAGCAGCCAATCCGGGACTAGCGGCTCCTACGAGCAGTACTTC.

The CDR3: CSVEGLSSGSTDTQYF. Written as DNA, the CDR3 is TGCAGCGTTGAAGGGCTGAGTAGCGGGAGCACAGATACGCAGTATTTT. The rearrangement uses TRBV29-1 and TRBJ2-3, with 7 bases lining up with TRBD2. The trim removed 1 base at V and 0 bases at J, leaving 7 bases unmatched. The germline V gene encodes CDR1 SQVTM and CDR2 ANQGSEA. The CDR3 consists of 16 residues.

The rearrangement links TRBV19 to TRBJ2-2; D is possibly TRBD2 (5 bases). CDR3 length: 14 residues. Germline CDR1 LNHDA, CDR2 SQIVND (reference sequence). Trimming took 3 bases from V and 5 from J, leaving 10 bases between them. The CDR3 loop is CASSIGLLTGELFF. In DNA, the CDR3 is TGTGCCAGTAGTATCGGACTTCTTACCGGGGAGCTGTTTTTT. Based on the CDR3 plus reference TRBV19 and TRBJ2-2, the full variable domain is DGGITQSPKYLFRKEGQNVTLSCEQNLNHDAMYWYRQDPGQGLRLIYYSQIVNDFQKGDIAEGYSVSREKKESFPLTVTSAQKNPTAFYLCASSIGLLTGELFFGEGSRLTVL.

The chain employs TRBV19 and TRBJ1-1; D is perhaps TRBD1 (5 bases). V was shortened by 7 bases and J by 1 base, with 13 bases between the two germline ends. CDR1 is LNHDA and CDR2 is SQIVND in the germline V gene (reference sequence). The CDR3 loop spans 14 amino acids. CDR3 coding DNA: TGTGCCAGTATCAAGGGGACTAAGAACACTGAAGCTTTCTTT. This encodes CASIKGTKNTEAFF.